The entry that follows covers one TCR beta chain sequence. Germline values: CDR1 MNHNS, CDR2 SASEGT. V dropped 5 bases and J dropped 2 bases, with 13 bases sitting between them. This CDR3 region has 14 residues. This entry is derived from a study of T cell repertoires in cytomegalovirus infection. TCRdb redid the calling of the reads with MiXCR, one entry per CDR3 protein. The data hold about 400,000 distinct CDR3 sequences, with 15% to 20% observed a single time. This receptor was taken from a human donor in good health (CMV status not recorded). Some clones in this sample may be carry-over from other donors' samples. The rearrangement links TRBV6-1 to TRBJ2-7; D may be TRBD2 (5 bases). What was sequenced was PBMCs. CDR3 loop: CASSSYGIPYEQYF. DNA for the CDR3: TGTGCCAGCAGTTCCTACGGGATTCCCTACGAGCAGTACTTC.